The 24 T cell receptor beta chains listed next were all sequenced from one sample in a study of blood T cell repertoires in COVID-19. Assay: immunoSEQ multiplex PCR; the TCRdb copy retains only in-frame clones and omits some. This sample has around 250,000 clones; around 82% occur once, and the top ten carry roughly 5.8%. Sequenced sample: peripheral blood. The receptors shown here come from an elderly man with acute or convalescent COVID-19.

Details on this clone: A junction boundary mismatches the germline segment, possibly from a read error. This chain links TRBV20-1 with TRBJ2-7, with 7 bases fitting TRBD1. The CDR3 consists of 11 residues. CDR1 and CDR2 from the germline V gene are DFQATT and SNEGSKA (reference sequence). The CDR3 region has the DNA TGCAGTGCTAGAGTGGGGGACAGTCCATGGTTC. This translates into CSARVGDSPWF.

This clone has just one count. This rearrangement joins TRBV6-5 to TRBJ1-2, with TRBD1 identical over 8 bases. This CDR3 spans 14 amino acids. Germline lookup yields CDR1 MNHEY and CDR2 SVGAGI. V trimming: 8 bases; J trimming: 3 bases; junction bases outside the gene matches: 8. CDR3 protein: CASGKTGGDYGYTF. The CDR3 DNA reads TGTGCCAGCGGGAAAACAGGGGGAGACTATGGCTACACCTTC.

The rearrangement uses TRBV27 and TRBJ2-2; 13 bases agree with TRBD2. Unmatched junction bases numbered 11, after V lost 0 bases and J lost 4 bases. Germline lookup yields CDR1 MNHEY and CDR2 SMNVEV (reference sequence). CDR3 size: 20 residues. CDR3 sequence reads: CASSLSPQLAGGPGTGELFF. In nucleotides, the CDR3 is TGTGCCAGCAGTTTATCCCCACAACTAGCGGGAGGGCCGGGCACCGGGGAGCTGTTTTTT.

The rearrangement uses TRBV13 and TRBJ1-1; 7 bases match TRBD1. Germline V lookup: CDR1 PRHDT, CDR2 FYEKMQ (reference sequence). CDR3 size: 13 residues. Unmatched junction bases numbered 5, after V lost 3 bases and J lost 7 bases. The DNA for the CDR3 is TGTGCCAGCAGCTTTACAGGGGTAGTTGAAGCTTTCTTT. Translation gives CASSFTGVVEAFF. Combining the CDR3 with reference TRBV13 and TRBJ1-1 gives the whole variable domain AAGVIQSPRHLIKEKRETATLKCYPIPRHDTVYWYQQGPGQDPQFLISFYEKMQSDKGSIPDRFSAQQFSDYHSELNMSSLELGDSALYFCASSFTGVVEAFFGQGTRLTVV.

The rearrangement uses TRBV30 and TRBJ2-3; 7 bases line up with TRBD2. The V segment lost 3 bases and the J segment 6 bases; nucleotides outside the gene matches: 3. The CDR3 length is 12 residues. Germline assignment: CDR1 GTSNPN and CDR2 SVGIG (reference sequence). The DNA of the CDR3 is TGTGCCTGGAGGGGAGGGCCGGATACGCAGTATTTT. Protein: CAWRGGPDTQYF.

Worth noting for this clone: The conserved closing phenylalanine or tryptophan is absent in this CDR3, likely reflecting a read error. It is unclear where the CDR3 begins or ends on the DNA, so no DNA is shown, and the CDR3 is as TCRdb lists it. This chain connects TRBV9 to TRBJ1-4. CDR1 and CDR2 (germline): SGDLS, YYNGEE. The CDR3 numbers 9 amino acids, ends counted. CDR3 region: CASSAVQVI.

V gene TRBV3-1 (or the pseudogene TRBV3-2) combines with J gene TRBJ2-1, with 13 nucleotides matching TRBD2. V shed 4 bases, J shed 10 bases, and the junction held 10 bases outside the gene matches. From germline, CDR1 is LGHDT and CDR2 YNNKEL (reference sequence). This CDR3 spans 16 amino acids. Here the CDR3 DNA reads TGTGCCAGCAGCCCGGGACTAGCGGGACTTCTAGGGGAGCAGTTCTTC. Protein sequence: CASSPGLAGLLGEQFF.

The CDR3 DNA sequence: TGCGCCAGCAGCTGGGCGGCTAGCGGGATGTGGGGAACCGGCACAGATACGCAGTATTTT. The encoded protein is CASSWAASGMWGTGTDTQYF. The chain couples TRBV4-1 to TRBJ2-3; 9 bases match TRBD2. V lost 5 bases to trimming and J lost 1 base; unmatched junction nucleotides: 19. Germline V CDR1 and CDR2: MGHRA, YSYEKL. The CDR3 consists of 20 residues.

The gene calls are TRBV21-1 and TRBJ2-3; TRBD2 was called by the table and not checked on the DNA. TRBV21-1 is marked as a pseudogene. The CDR3 sequence is 15 residues long. The CDR3 DNA sequence: TGTGCCAGCAGCGCCCGGGACTCCAGCACAGATACGCAGTATTTT. This encodes CASSARDSSTDTQYF.

V is TRBV29-1 and J is TRBJ1-5; 7 nucleotides align to TRBD1. Germline trimming cut 5 bases from V and 4 bases from J; bases unmatched to any gene: 14. Per the germline V gene, CDR1 is SQVTM and CDR2 is ANQGSEA. This CDR3 is built from 16 residues. As DNA, the CDR3 is TGCAGCGTTCGCCGGGACAGCCGATCCTCTAATCAGCCCCAGCATTTT. Its translation is CSVRRDSRSSNQPQHF.

This chain links TRBV29-1 with TRBJ2-7, with 14 bases that match TRBD2. From germline, CDR1 is SQVTM and CDR2 ANQGSEA. CDR3 length: 17 residues. The junction had 11 bases not matched to a gene; V was cut back by 3 bases and J by 4 bases. The CDR3 DNA reads as TGCAGCGTTGAGGTCAGACTAGCGGGAGGGCTTCCTTACGAGCAGTACTTC. This encodes CSVEVRLAGGLPYEQYF.

The CDR3 loop is CASSITRPGQLYEQYF. The CDR3 DNA reads as TGTGCCAGTAGTATCACCAGGCCGGGACAGCTATACGAGCAGTACTTC. The gene calls are TRBV19 and TRBJ2-7; 7 bases align to TRBD1. The CDR3 has 16 residues. With 3 bases clipped from V and 4 bases from J, the junction kept 12 bases outside the gene matches. The germline V gene encodes CDR1 LNHDA and CDR2 SQIVND (reference sequence).

The rearrangement joins TRBV5-5 to TRBJ2-1; TRBD2 matches 8 bases. Germline CDR1 is SGHKS and CDR2 is YYEKEE (reference sequence). This CDR3 is built from 16 residues. V lost 0 bases, J lost 7 bases, and 9 bases stayed unmatched. CDR3 amino acids: CASSLVPTGGPNEQFF. CDR3 nucleotide sequence: TGTGCCAGCAGCTTGGTTCCAACGGGAGGGCCTAATGAGCAGTTCTTC.

The chain links TRBV5-4 to TRBJ2-3, with 11 nucleotides matching TRBD2. The J segment lost 2 bases and the V segment lost 5 bases, leaving 4 bases of the junction unmatched. This CDR3 region has 15 residues. Looked up from germline, CDR1 is SGHNT and CDR2 is YYREEE (reference sequence). CDR3 bases: TGTGCCAGCAGTCTTAGCGGGGGGGCCACAGATACGCAGTATTTT. Translation gives CASSLSGGATDTQYF.

The chain recombines TRBV2 with TRBJ1-2; D perhaps matches TRBD1 (6 bases). With 2 bases removed from V and 8 bases from J, the gap between germline ends came to 12 bases. CDR1 is SNHLY, CDR2 FYNNEI, per germline. The CDR3 is 13 amino acids. The CDR3 sequence: CASSETGTGGYTF. CDR3 coding DNA: TGTGCCAGCAGTGAAACAGGGACGGGCGGCTACACCTTC. The complete variable domain, with remaining parts taken from reference TRBV2 and TRBJ1-2, reads EPEVTQTPSHQVTQMGQEVILRCVPISNHLYFYWYRQILGQKVEFLVSFYNNEISEKSEIFDDQFSVERPDGSNFTLKIRSTKLEDSAMYFCASSETGTGGYTFGSGTRLTVV.

The rearrangement links TRBV5-1 to TRBJ1-1, with D maybe TRBD1 (5 bases). Germline-derived CDR1 and CDR2 are SGHRS and YFSETQ. V lost 1 base and J 3 bases, leaving 13 bases between the germline ends. This CDR3 has 15 residues. CDR3: CASSLFGGGYTEAFF. CDR3 in DNA: TGCGCCAGCAGCTTGTTCGGGGGAGGATACACTGAAGCTTTCTTT.

The chain couples TRBV3-1 (or the pseudogene TRBV3-2) to TRBJ2-2, with D possibly matching TRBD2 (5 bases). V dropped 4 bases and J dropped 5 bases, with 14 bases sitting between them. Per the germline V gene, CDR1 is LGHDT and CDR2 is YNNKEL (reference sequence). The CDR3 is 15 residues long. CDR3 amino acids: CASSLGPGKTGELFF. The CDR3 bases are TGTGCCAGCAGCCTAGGTCCGGGAAAAACCGGGGAGCTGTTTTTT.

The chain joins TRBV28 to TRBJ2-2; TRBD1 is a possible D gene (6 bases). Trimming left V 6 bases short and J 3 bases short, with 17 bases between. The CDR3 is made up of 16 amino acids. The germline V gene has CDR1 MDHEN and CDR2 SYDVKM. The CDR3 reads CASRKRTAVYTGELFF. The CDR3 DNA reads as TGTGCCAGCAGGAAGAGGACAGCCGTCTACACCGGGGAGCTGTTTTTT.

V and J are TRBV19 and TRBJ2-3; 10 bases line up with TRBD2. The CDR3 covers 16 residues. Trimming cost V 6 bases and J 1 base; bases outside gene matches: 7. CDR1 LNHDA and CDR2 SQIVND come from the germline V gene (reference sequence). The CDR3 reads CASSPAGTSGTDTQYF. Written as DNA, the CDR3 is TGTGCCAGTAGCCCGGCCGGGACTAGCGGCACAGATACGCAGTATTTT.

The chain combines TRBV28 with TRBJ2-7; the match to TRBD2 covers 14 bases. The junction had 7 bases not matched to a gene; V was cut back by 8 bases and J by 4 bases. CDR3 length: 15 amino acids. CDR1 MDHEN and CDR2 SYDVKM come from the germline V gene. CDR3 in amino acids: CASEKGLAGVYEQYF. The CDR3 coding sequence is TGTGCCAGCGAGAAGGGACTAGCGGGGGTTTACGAGCAGTACTTC.

The V gene is TRBV6-1, the J gene TRBJ1-6; 7 positions agree with TRBD1. J lost 10 bases, V lost 1 base, and 7 bases had no gene match. This CDR3 is built from 15 residues. Germline CDR1 and CDR2: MNHNS and SASEGT. The CDR3 is CASSEGDRARSPLHF. The CDR3 DNA reads as TGTGCCAGCAGTGAAGGGGACAGAGCCCGGTCACCCCTCCACTTT.

V is TRBV10-3 and J is TRBJ1-1, with D perhaps TRBD1 (6 bases). From germline, CDR1 is ENHRY and CDR2 SYGVKD. V gave up 7 bases and J gave up 3 bases, with 15 bases separating them. The CDR3 has 14 amino acids. CDR3 protein: CAIKKDRWDTEAFF. CDR3 in DNA: TGTGCCATCAAAAAGGACAGATGGGACACTGAAGCTTTCTTT.

The V call is TRBV6-2 or TRBV6-3, the J call TRBJ2-1, with D maybe TRBD2 (7 bases). Germline CDR1 MNHEY, CDR2 SVGEGT. With 5 bases removed from V and 4 bases from J, the gap between germline ends came to 12 bases. CDR3 length: 14 residues. CDR3 coding DNA: TGTGCCAGCAGTCCGGGGGGCCCATACAATGAGCAGTTCTTC. As protein: CASSPGGPYNEQFF.

This clone was detected only a few times. The chain employs TRBV18 and TRBJ1-6, with D perhaps TRBD1 (5 bases). The V and J ends lost 2 bases and 5 bases respectively, with 13 bases between them. Per the germline V gene, CDR1 is KGHSH and CDR2 is LQKENI. The CDR3 covers 16 residues. The CDR3, as DNA: TGTGCCAGCTCACCAACCAGGGAGGGAGATAATTCACCCCTCCACTTT. The encoded protein is CASSPTREGDNSPLHF.